The clone carrying this T cell receptor beta chain came up a few times. Its target is unknown. The data originate from a study of blood T cells in healthy people across ages. Study-wide results and limits: The percentage of naive T cells correlated strongly with TCR beta diversity.

A second roughly 7 to 12 cycle PCR used barcoded and J-beta primers. Researchers report that a template-switch adaptor with 12 random nucleotides tagged each cDNA molecule. TCRdb re-called the 5' RACE reads with MiXCR, one entry per CDR3 protein. The sample includes 550,000 to 750,000 distinct CDR3 sequences, about 21% of them seen just once. The sequencing input was blood. This clonotype was sampled from an older man in good health.

CDR3 in amino acids: CASSEGQNGQPQHF. The CDR3 nucleotides read TGCGCCAGCAGCGAGGGACAGAACGGTCAGCCCCAGCATTTT. The rearrangement uses TRBV5-1 and TRBJ1-5; 7 nucleotides agree with TRBD1. The V gene's germline CDR1 is SGHRS and CDR2 YFSETQ. The CDR3 sequence is 14 residues long. Trimming at V came to 4 bases and at J to 6 bases, leaving 7 bases not matched to a gene.